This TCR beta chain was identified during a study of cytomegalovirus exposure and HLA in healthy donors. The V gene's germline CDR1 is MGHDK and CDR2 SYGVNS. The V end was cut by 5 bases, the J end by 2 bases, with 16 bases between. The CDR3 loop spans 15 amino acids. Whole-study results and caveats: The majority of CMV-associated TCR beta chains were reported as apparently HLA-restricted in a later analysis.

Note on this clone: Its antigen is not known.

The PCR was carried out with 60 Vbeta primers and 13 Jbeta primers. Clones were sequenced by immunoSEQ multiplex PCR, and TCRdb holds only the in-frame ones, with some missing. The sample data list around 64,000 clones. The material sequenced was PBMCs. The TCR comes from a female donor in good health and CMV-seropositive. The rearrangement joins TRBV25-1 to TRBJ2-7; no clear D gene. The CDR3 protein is CASSSTLKSAYEQYF. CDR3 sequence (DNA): TGTGCCAGCAGTTCTACCCTAAAAAGCGCCTACGAGCAGTACTTC.